The TCR beta chain under discussion was sequenced for a study of radiotherapy plus CTLA-4 blockade in lung cancer. Overall study: Disease control reached under 35%, with objective responses in approximately 17%.

Patients had chemo-refractory metastatic non-small-cell lung cancer and received focal radiation plus CTLA-4 blockade that used ipilimumab. About this clone: What it recognizes is unknown.

Study results and limitations: Following radiotherapy plus ipilimumab, tumor-derived TCR clones expanded in the blood.

Clones were read by immunoSEQ multiplex PCR, and TCRdb kept only the in-frame ones, dropping some. The sample yields 20,000 to 30,000 clones, approximately 80% seen once. CDR1 and CDR2 (germline): SGHRS, YFSETQ. The junction had 10 bases not matched to a gene; V was cut back by 4 bases and J by 7 bases. The length of the CDR3 is 15 residues. The specimen was peripheral blood, collected from a patient treated with radiotherapy plus ipilimumab. This clonotype was sampled from a human donor with non-small cell lung cancer that progressed on radiotherapy plus ipilimumab. V gene TRBV5-1 combines with J gene TRBJ2-1, with 8 bases identical to TRBD1. CDR3 sequence reads: CASSEDRALGNEQFF. CDR3 nucleotide sequence: TGCGCCAGCAGCGAGGACAGGGCTCTAGGAAATGAGCAGTTCTTC.